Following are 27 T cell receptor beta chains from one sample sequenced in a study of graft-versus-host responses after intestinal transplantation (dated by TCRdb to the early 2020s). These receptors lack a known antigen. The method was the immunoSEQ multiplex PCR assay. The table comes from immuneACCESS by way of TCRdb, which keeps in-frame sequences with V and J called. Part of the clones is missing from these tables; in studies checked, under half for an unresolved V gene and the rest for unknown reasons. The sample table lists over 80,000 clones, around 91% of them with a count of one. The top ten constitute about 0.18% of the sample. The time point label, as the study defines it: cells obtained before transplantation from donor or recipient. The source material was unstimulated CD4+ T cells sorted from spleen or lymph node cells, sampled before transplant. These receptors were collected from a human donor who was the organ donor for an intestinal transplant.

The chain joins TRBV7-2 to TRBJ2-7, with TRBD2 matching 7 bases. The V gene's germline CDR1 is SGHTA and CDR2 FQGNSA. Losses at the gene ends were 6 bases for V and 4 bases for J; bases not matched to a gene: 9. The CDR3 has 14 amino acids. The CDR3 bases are TGTGCCAGCAGTCCAAAGCGGGGTCGGTACGAGCAGTACTTC. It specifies CASSPKRGRYEQYF.

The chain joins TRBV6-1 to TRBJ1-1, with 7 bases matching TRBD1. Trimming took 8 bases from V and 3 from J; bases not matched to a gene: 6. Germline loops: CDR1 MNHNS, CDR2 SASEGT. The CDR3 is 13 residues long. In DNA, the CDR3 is TGTGCCAGCCGGGACAGAACTTACACTGAAGCTTTCTTT. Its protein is CASRDRTYTEAFF.

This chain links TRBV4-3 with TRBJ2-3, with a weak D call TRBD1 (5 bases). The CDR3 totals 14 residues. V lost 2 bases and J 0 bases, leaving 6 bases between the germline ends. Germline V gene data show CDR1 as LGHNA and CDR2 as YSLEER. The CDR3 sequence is CASSQRGSTDTQYF. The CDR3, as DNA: TGCGCCAGCAGCCAAAGGGGAAGCACAGATACGCAGTATTTT.

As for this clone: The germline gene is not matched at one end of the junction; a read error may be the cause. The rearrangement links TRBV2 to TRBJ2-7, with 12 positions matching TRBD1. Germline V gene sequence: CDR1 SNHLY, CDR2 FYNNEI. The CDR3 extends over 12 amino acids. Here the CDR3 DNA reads TGTGCCAGCAGCAGGGACAGGGGGCGAATGGACTTC. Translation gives CASSRDRGRMDF.

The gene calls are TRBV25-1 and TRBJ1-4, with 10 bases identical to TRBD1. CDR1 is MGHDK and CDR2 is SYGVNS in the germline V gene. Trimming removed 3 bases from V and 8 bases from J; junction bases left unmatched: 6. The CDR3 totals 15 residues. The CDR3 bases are TGTGCCAGCAGTGATTGGGACAGGGGTCAGGAAAAACTGTTTTTT. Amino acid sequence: CASSDWDRGQEKLFF.

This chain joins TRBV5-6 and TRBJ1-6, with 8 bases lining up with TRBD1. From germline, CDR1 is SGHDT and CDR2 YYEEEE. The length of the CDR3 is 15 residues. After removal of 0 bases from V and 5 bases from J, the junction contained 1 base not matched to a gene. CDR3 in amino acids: CASSLAGGDNSPLHF. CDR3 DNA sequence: TGTGCCAGCAGCTTGGCAGGGGGCGATAATTCACCCCTCCACTTT.

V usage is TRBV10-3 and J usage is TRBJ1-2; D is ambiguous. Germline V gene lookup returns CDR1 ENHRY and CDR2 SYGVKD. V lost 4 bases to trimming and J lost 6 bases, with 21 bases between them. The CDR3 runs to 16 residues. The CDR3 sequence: CAISGPEGPPIDGYTF. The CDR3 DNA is TGTGCCATCAGTGGTCCCGAGGGCCCACCAATTGATGGCTACACCTTC.

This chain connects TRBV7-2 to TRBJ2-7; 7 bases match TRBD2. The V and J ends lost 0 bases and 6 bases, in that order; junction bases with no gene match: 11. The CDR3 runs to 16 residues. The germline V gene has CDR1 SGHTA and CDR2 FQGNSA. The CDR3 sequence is CASSLASRGVPCEQYF. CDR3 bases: TGTGCCAGCAGCTTAGCGTCCCGGGGGGTACCCTGCGAGCAGTACTTC.

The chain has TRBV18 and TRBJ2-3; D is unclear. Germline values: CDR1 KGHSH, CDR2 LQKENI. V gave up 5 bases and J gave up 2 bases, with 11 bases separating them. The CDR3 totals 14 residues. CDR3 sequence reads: CASSLIVSTDTQYF. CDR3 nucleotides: TGTGCCAGCTCATTAATAGTCTCCACAGATACGCAGTATTTT. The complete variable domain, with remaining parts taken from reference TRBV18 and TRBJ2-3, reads NAGVMQNPRHLVRRRGQEARLRCSPMKGHSHVYWYRQLPEEGLKFMVYLQKENIIDESGMPKERFSAEFPKEGPSILRIQQVVRGDSAAYFCASSLIVSTDTQYFGPGTRLTVL.

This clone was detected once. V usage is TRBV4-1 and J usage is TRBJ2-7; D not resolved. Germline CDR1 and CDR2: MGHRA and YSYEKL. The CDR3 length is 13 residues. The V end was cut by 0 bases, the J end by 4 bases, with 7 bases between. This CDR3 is CASSQDSLYEQYF. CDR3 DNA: TGCGCCAGCAGCCAAGATTCACTTTACGAGCAGTACTTC.

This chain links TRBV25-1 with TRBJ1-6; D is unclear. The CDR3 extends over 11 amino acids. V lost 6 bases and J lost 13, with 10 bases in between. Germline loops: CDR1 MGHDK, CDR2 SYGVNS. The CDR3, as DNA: TGTGCCAGCAGGCAGGTCGGCCCCCTCCACTTT. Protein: CASRQVGPLHF. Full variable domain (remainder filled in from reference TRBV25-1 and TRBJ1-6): EADIYQTPRYLVIGTGKKITLECSQTMGHDKMYWYQQDPGMELHLIHYSYGVNSTEKGDLSSESTVSRIRTEHFPLTLESARPSHTSQYLCASRQVGPLHFGNGTRLTVT.

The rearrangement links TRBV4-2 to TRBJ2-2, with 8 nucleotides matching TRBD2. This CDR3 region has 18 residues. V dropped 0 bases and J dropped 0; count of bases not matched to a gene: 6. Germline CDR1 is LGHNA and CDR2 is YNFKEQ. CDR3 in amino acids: CASSQDGAGGTNTGELFF. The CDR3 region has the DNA TGTGCCAGCAGCCAAGATGGTGCGGGGGGTACGAACACCGGGGAGCTGTTTTTT.

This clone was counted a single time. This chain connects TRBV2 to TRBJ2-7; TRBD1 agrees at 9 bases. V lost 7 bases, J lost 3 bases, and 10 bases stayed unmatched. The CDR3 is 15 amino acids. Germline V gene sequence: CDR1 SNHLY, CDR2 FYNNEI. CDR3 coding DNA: TGTGCCAGCAACCGGGACAGGGCAACTTACTACGAGCAGTACTTC. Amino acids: CASNRDRATYYEQYF.

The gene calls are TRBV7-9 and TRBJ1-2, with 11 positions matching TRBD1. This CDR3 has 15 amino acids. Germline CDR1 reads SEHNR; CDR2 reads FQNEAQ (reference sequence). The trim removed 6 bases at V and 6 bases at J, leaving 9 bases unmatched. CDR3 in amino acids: CASRRTGGDNNGYTF. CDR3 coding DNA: TGTGCCAGCAGGCGGACAGGGGGCGATAATAATGGCTACACCTTC.

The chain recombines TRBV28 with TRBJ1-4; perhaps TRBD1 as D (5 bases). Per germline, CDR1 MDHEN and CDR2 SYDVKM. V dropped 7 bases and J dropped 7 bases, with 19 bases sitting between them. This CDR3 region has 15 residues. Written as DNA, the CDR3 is TGTGCCAGCATTCCTTTGGCAGGGCGAAGTGAAAAACTGTTTTTT. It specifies CASIPLAGRSEKLFF.

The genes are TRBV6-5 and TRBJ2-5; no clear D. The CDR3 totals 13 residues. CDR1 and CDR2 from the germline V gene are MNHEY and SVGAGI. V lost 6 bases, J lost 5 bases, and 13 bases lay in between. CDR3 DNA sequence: TGTGCCAGCAGAGTTCCGGTCCGGGAGACCCAGTACTTC. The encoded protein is CASRVPVRETQYF.

DNA of the CDR3: TGTGCCAGCAGCGCCACCACTAACACTGAAGCTTTCTTT. This gives the protein CASSATTNTEAFF. V usage is TRBV6-4 and J usage is TRBJ1-1, with unresolved D. The germline CDR1 and CDR2 sequences are MRHNA and SNTAGT. The length of the CDR3 is 13 residues. Trimming took off 6 bases at V and 2 bases at J, with 10 bases between the two ends.

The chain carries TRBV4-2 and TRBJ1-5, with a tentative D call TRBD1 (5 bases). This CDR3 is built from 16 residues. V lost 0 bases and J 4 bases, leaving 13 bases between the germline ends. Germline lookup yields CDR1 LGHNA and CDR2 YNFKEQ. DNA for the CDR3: TGTGCCAGCAGCCAAGAATGGCGGGGGGGAAATCAGCCCCAGCATTTT. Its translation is CASSQEWRGGNQPQHF.

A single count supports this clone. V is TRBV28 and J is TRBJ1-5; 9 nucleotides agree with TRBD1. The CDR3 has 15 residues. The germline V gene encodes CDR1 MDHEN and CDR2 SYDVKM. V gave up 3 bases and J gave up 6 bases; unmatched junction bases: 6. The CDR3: CASSFGDRAIQPQHF. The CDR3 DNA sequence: TGTGCCAGCAGTTTCGGGGACAGGGCTATTCAGCCCCAGCATTTT.

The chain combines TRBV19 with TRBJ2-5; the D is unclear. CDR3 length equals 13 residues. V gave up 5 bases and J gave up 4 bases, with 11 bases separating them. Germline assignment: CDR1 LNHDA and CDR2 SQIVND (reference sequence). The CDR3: CASSAARRETQYF. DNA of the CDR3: TGTGCCAGTAGTGCGGCAAGGCGAGAGACCCAGTACTTC.

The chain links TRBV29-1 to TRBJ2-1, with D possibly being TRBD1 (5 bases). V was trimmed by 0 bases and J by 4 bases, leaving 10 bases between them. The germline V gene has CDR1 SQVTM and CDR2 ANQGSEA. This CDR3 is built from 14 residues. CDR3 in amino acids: CSVEDHQGYNEQFF. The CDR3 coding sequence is TGCAGCGTTGAAGATCATCAGGGTTACAATGAGCAGTTCTTC.

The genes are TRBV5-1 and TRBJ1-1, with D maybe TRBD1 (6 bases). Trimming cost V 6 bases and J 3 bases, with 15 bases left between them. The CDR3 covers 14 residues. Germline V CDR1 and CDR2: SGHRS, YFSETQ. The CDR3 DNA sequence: TGCGCCAGCAAAGAGGGGGACGTGGACACTGAAGCTTTCTTT. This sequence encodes CASKEGDVDTEAFF.

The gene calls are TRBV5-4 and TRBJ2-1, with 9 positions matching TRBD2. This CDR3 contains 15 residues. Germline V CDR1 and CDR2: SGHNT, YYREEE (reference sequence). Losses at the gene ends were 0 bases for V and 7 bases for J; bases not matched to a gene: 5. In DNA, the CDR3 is TGTGCCAGCAGCTTGGGTGCGGGGGGGCCTAATGAGCAGTTCTTC. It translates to CASSLGAGGPNEQFF.

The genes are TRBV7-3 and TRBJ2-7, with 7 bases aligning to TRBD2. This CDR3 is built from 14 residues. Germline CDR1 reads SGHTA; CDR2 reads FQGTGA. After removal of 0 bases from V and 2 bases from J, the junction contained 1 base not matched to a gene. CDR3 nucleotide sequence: TGTGCCAGCAGCTTAACGGGACTAACCTACGAGCAGTACTTC. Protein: CASSLTGLTYEQYF.

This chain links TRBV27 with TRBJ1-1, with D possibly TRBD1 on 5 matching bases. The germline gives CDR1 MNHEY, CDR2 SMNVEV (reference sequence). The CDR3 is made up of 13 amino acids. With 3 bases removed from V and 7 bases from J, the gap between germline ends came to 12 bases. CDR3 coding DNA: TGTGCCAGCAGTTTTGGGGCAGCCAGTGAAGCTTTCTTT. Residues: CASSFGAASEAFF.

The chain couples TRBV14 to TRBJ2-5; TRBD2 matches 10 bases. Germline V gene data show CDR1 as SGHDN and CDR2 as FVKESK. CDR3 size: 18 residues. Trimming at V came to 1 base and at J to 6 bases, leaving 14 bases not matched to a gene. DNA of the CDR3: TGTGCCAGCAGCCAAGTTCATGTAGCGGGGGGACGGGGGAAGACCCAGTACTTC. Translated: CASSQVHVAGGRGKTQYF.

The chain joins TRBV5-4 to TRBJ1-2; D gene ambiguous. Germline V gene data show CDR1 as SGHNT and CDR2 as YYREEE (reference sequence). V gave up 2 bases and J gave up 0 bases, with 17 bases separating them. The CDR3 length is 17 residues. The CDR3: CASSLALTSGANYGYTF. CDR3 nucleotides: TGTGCCAGCAGCTTAGCCTTGACCAGCGGAGCTAACTATGGCTACACCTTC.